The present entry profiles one T cell receptor (beta chain) with its context. TCRdb's table, derived via immunoSEQ multiplex PCR, lists solely in-frame clones and lacks some. The repertoire includes 400,000 to 500,000 clones, 90% of them detected once, and around 6.4% sits in the top ten. The sample belongs to a study of control samples from healthy donors and cancer patients. The source material was PBMCs. The clonotype was recovered from a man aged 40-49 years with head and neck cancer.

The CDR3 DNA follows: TGTGCCAGCAGCTACCAAAGGGGGTTAGTCACAGATACGCAGTATTTT. It translates to CASSYQRGLVTDTQYF. The chain is built from TRBV5-6 and TRBJ2-3; TRBD1 is a possible D gene (6 bases). The CDR3 consists of 16 residues. Germline V CDR1 and CDR2: SGHDT, YYEEEE. V lost 3 bases, J lost 2 bases, and 16 bases lay in between.